The rows below give T cell receptor beta chains drawn from one sample of a study of glioma-infiltrating T cells after dendritic cell vaccination. Data came from immunoSEQ multiplex PCR; TCRdb stores just in-frame clones and leaves some out. The sample records more than 95,000 clones, roughly 76% being singletons. Sequenced material: blood, taken before dendritic cell vaccination. These receptors all stem from a human donor with glioblastoma. Each CDR3 is given with its conserved first and last residue. Fields, in order: V gene, D gene, clone size, J gene, CDR3 protein, CDR3 DNA. A D gene is named only where the DNA matches it firmly. The size of a clone is reported for some rows only, either as once, few or many, or as a class for expanded clones.

TRBV10-1	-	-	TRBJ1-6	CASSEGSSYNSPLHF	TGCGCCAGCAGTGAGGGGAGCTCCTATAATTCACCCCTCCACTTT
TRBV30	TRBD2	-	TRBJ2-1	CAYQSLSGGYNEQFF	TGTGCCTACCAAAGTTTGTCGGGGGGGTACAATGAGCAGTTCTTC
TRBV7-9	TRBD1	-	TRBJ1-1	CASSLAMDRDTEAFF	TGTGCCAGCAGCTTAGCGATGGACAGGGACACTGAAGCTTTCTTT
TRBV11-3	-	few	TRBJ1-1	CASSLSGYKIEAFF	TGTGCCAGCAGCTTATCCGGGTACAAGATTGAAGCTTTCTTT
TRBV2	TRBD2	-	TRBJ2-1	CASSKLAGLHNEQFF	TGTGCCAGCAGTAAACTAGCGGGGTTACACAATGAGCAGTTCTTC
TRBV6-1	-	-	TRBJ2-2	CASSVGTPTGELFF	TGTGCCAGCAGTGTCGGGACACCGACCGGGGAGCTGTTTTTT
TRBV10-3	TRBD2	-	TRBJ2-3	CAISEGTSYTQYF	TGTGCCATCAGTGAGGGGACTAGCTATACGCAGTATTTT
TRBV19	TRBD2	-	TRBJ2-7	CASSTLSGGSYEQYF	TGTGCCAGTAGTACGCTTAGCGGGGGTTCCTACGAGCAGTACTTC
TRBV10-3	-	-	TRBJ1-1	CAISVKGMATEAFF	TGTGCCATCAGTGTTAAGGGGATGGCCACTGAAGCTTTCTTT
TRBV28	-	-	TRBJ1-1	CASSIGGGPEAFF	TGTGCCAGCAGTATTGGGGGGGGGCCTGAAGCTTTCTTT
TRBV6-5	-	-	TRBJ1-1	CATGDRLNGEAFF	TGTGCCACAGGGGACCGACTGAACGGTGAAGCTTTCTTT
TRBV9	-	-	TRBJ2-7	CASSVAGSSTYEQYF	TGTGCCAGCAGCGTGGCAGGGTCCTCAACCTACGAGCAGTACTTC
TRBV7-9	-	-	TRBJ1-1	CASSLGMNSEAFF	TGTGCCAGCAGCTTAGGCATGAACTCTGAAGCTTTCTTT
TRBV5-1	-	-	TRBJ2-7	CASSYQGEQYF	TGCGCCAGCAGCTACCAGGGCGAGCAGTACTTC
TRBV27	-	-	TRBJ1-1	CASSLSRYTEAFF	TGTGCCAGCAGTTTGAGCAGGTACACTGAAGCTTTCTTT
TRBV5-4	-	-	TRBJ2-2	CASSRVGIIRNTGELFF	TGTGCCAGCAGTAGAGTCGGGATAATTCGGAACACCGGGGAGCTGTTTTTT
TRBV5-1	TRBD1	-	TRBJ1-5	CASSPGGDRGQPQHF	TGCGCCAGCAGCCCCGGGGGGGACAGGGGTCAGCCCCAGCATTTT
TRBV7-2	TRBD2	-	TRBJ2-7	CASSSRTSGGRYEQYF	TGTGCCAGCAGCTCGCGGACTAGCGGGGGTAGGTACGAGCAGTACTTC
TRBV6-1	TRBD1	-	TRBJ2-2	CASRGQGAATGELFF	TGTGCCAGCAGGGGACAGGGGGCCGCCACCGGGGAGCTGTTTTTT
TRBV30	-	-	TRBJ2-7	CACRDSYEQYF	TGTGCCTGCAGGGACTCCTACGAGCAGTACTTC
TRBV11-3	-	-	TRBJ2-5	CASSLGLGPETQYF	TGTGCCAGCAGCTTAGGGCTGGGGCCAGAGACCCAGTACTTC
TRBV2	TRBD1	once	TRBJ1-1	CASSDPGGNTEAFF	TGTGCCAGCAGTGACCCAGGGGGGAACACTGAAGCTTTCTTT
TRBV21-1	-	-	TRBJ1-2	CASSKAEDRGGRGYTF	TGTGCCAGCAGCAAAGCCGAGGACAGGGGAGGTCGTGGCTACACCTTC
TRBV19	-	-	TRBJ2-3	CASSRQTTDTQYF	TGTGCCAGTAGTCGACAGACCACAGATACGCAGTATTTT
TRBV7-6	-	once	TRBJ2-2	CASSLAPPSTGELFF	TGTGCCAGCAGCTTAGCGCCTCCTAGCACCGGGGAGCTGTTTTTT
TRBV10-2	-	-	TRBJ1-2	CASSVPGGGYTF	TGCGCCAGCAGTGTTCCAGGTGGTGGCTACACCTTC
TRBV19	-	-	TRBJ1-2	CASSIGRVAYGYTF	TGTGCCAGTAGTATAGGAAGAGTAGCCTATGGCTACACCTTC
TRBV5-4	-	once	TRBJ2-7	CASSRDFYEQYF	TGTGCCAGCAGCCGGGACTTCTACGAGCAGTACTTC
TRBV11-3	TRBD2	-	TRBJ2-1	CASSLLGGVSYNEQFF	TGTGCCAGCAGCTTGCTCGGGGGGGTCTCCTACAATGAGCAGTTCTTC
TRBV5-1	-	-	TRBJ1-2	CASSLDIPYGYTF	TGCGCCAGCAGCTTGGACATCCCCTATGGCTACACCTTC
TRBV27	TRBD2	-	TRBJ2-5	CASSLAGRGGRETQYF	TGTGCCAGCAGTTTAGCGGGGCGGGGGGGCCGAGAGACCCAGTACTTC
TRBV19	TRBD1	-	TRBJ1-6	CASSQGESSYNSPLHF	TGTGCCAGTAGTCAGGGGGAAAGCTCCTATAATTCACCCCTCCACTTT
TRBV4-1	-	-	TRBJ1-1	CASSQYLGGMGNTEAFF	TGCGCCAGCAGCCAATATTTGGGGGGAATGGGGAACACTGAAGCTTTCTTT
TRBV6-1	-	-	TRBJ1-2	CASSETRGYGYTF	TGTGCCAGCAGTGAAACGAGAGGCTATGGCTACACCTTC
TRBV9	-	once	TRBJ2-5	CASSVAPGQETQYF	TGTGCCAGCAGCGTAGCCCCGGGGCAAGAGACCCAGTACTTC
TRBV6-5	-	-	TRBJ1-1	CASSYSYQGTGTEAFF	TGTGCCAGCAGTTACTCTTATCAGGGAACGGGCACTGAAGCTTTCTTT
TRBV6-6	-	-	TRBJ1-6	CAIRTSGYNSPLHF	TGTGCCATCAGGACATCAGGATATAATTCACCCCTCCACTTT
TRBV5-5	TRBD2	-	TRBJ2-7	CASSFGGGAGEQYF	TGTGCCAGCAGCTTTGGCGGGGGGGCAGGCGAGCAGTACTTC
TRBV11-3	TRBD1	-	TRBJ1-1	CASSLDGTEVAAFF	TGTGCCAGCAGCTTAGATGGGACAGAGGTCGCAGCTTTCTTT
TRBV5-1	-	-	TRBJ1-1	CASSLATMNTEAFF	TGCGCCAGCAGCTTGGCAACAATGAACACTGAAGCTTTCTTT
TRBV5-1	TRBD1	once	TRBJ2-1	CASSSAKVPGQGVSYNEQFF	TGCGCCAGCAGCTCGGCCAAGGTCCCGGGACAGGGTGTCTCCTACAATGAGCAGTTCTTC
TRBV5-1	-	few	TRBJ1-1	CASSFLDRLNTEAFF	TGCGCCAGCAGTTTCCTCGACAGATTGAACACTGAAGCTTTCTTT
TRBV14	TRBD2	few	TRBJ2-5	CASSQDYAGGIQETQYF	TGTGCCAGCAGCCAAGATTATGCGGGGGGCATACAAGAGACCCAGTACTTC
TRBV7-9	-	-	TRBJ2-5	CASSLEVLYSQETQYF	TGTGCCAGCAGCTTAGAGGTGTTATACAGCCAAGAGACCCAGTACTTC
TRBV30	-	-	TRBJ1-5	CAWSVLGQPQHF	TGTGCCTGGAGTGTACTAGGTCAGCCCCAGCATTTT
TRBV19	TRBD1	-	TRBJ1-2	CASSTGTGYGYTF	TGTGCCAGTAGTACCGGGACAGGGTACGGCTACACCTTC
TRBV5-4	TRBD2	-	TRBJ2-2	CASSFDPGLAGGTGELFF	TGTGCCAGCAGCTTTGACCCAGGGCTAGCGGGGGGGACCGGGGAGCTGTTTTTT
TRBV7-8	TRBD1	once	TRBJ2-7	CASSPWTGQGEQYF	TGTGCCAGCAGCCCTTGGACAGGGCAGGGCGAGCAGTACTTC
TRBV10-3	-	-	TRBJ1-3	CAISESRRASGNTIYF	TGTGCCATCAGTGAGTCTAGGAGGGCTTCTGGAAACACCATATATTTT
TRBV11-2	-	-	TRBJ2-7	CASSLRDSYEQYF	TGTGCCAGCAGCTTGCGGGACAGTTACGAGCAGTACTTC